Below, 30 T cell receptor beta chains from the same sample are listed, as sequenced in a study of control samples from healthy donors and cancer patients. The repertoire was sequenced with immunoSEQ multiplex PCR; TCRdb's copy has only in-frame clones and lacks some. The sample records about 410,000 clones, about nine tenths being singletons. Sequencing used PBMCs. The receptors stem from a man in his forties with head and neck cancer.

The DNA for the CDR3 is TGCGCCAGCAGCCTATCAGGGACCTACGAGCAGTACTTC. Protein product: CASSLSGTYEQYF. The chain joins TRBV4-3 to TRBJ2-7, with TRBD1 as a possible D gene (5 bases). From germline, CDR1 is LGHNA and CDR2 YSLEER. V was shortened by 4 bases and J by 2 bases, with 9 bases between the two germline ends. There are 13 residues in the CDR3.

V usage is TRBV20-1 and J usage is TRBJ2-1; 8 bases fit TRBD2. Unmatched junction bases numbered 8, after V lost 3 bases and J lost 4 bases. The CDR3 consists of 15 residues. Germline CDR1 is DFQATT and CDR2 is SNEGSKA (reference sequence). The CDR3 DNA follows: TGCAGTGCTAGTTCCGGACTAGCCGAATACAATGAGCAGTTCTTC. This encodes CSASSGLAEYNEQFF.

The V gene is TRBV11-2, the J gene TRBJ2-2; TRBD1 agrees at 8 bases. V shed 5 bases, J shed 2 bases, and the junction held 4 bases outside the gene matches. Germline CDR1 and CDR2: SGHAT and FQNNGV. The CDR3 length is 15 residues. CDR3 protein: CASSPGTGNTGELFF. The CDR3 DNA sequence: TGTGCCAGCAGCCCAGGGACAGGAAACACCGGGGAGCTGTTTTTT.

The V and J genes are TRBV11-1 and TRBJ2-7, with 9 positions matching TRBD1. This CDR3 comprises 16 residues. With V trimmed by 5 bases and J by 1 base, 9 bases remained unmatched. Per the germline V gene, CDR1 is SGHAT and CDR2 is FQDESV (reference sequence). CDR3 amino acids: CASSRGPGQGSYEQYF. DNA for the CDR3: TGTGCCAGCAGCCGAGGGCCGGGACAGGGATCCTACGAGCAGTACTTC.

V usage is TRBV9 and J usage is TRBJ1-6; 9 positions match TRBD1. After removal of 3 bases from V and 2 bases from J, the junction contained 3 bases not matched to a gene. This CDR3 is built from 16 residues. Per the germline V gene, CDR1 is SGDLS and CDR2 is YYNGEE. As DNA, the CDR3 is TGTGCCAGCAGCGCAACAGGGGGCCCCTATAATTCACCCCTCCACTTT. As protein: CASSATGGPYNSPLHF.

CDR3 nucleotide sequence: TGTGCCAGCAGTTACGGAGGGACTAGCACAGATACGCAGTATTTT. Amino acid sequence: CASSYGGTSTDTQYF. V gene TRBV6-6 combines with J gene TRBJ2-3, with D tentatively TRBD2 (6 bases). Trimming took 2 bases from V and 0 from J, leaving 9 bases between them. The CDR3 contains 15 residues. CDR1 is MNHNY, CDR2 SVGAGI, per germline (reference sequence).

The V gene is TRBV15, the J gene TRBJ1-4; D ambiguous. CDR1 and CDR2 (germline): LNHNV, YYDKDF (reference sequence). This CDR3 region has 12 residues. Deletions cut 0 bases from V and 11 bases from J, with 7 bases between. The CDR3 is CATSRDRGKLFF. DNA for the CDR3: TGTGCCACCAGCAGAGATCGGGGTAAACTGTTTTTT.

This chain links TRBV3-1 (or the pseudogene TRBV3-2) with TRBJ2-7, with 9 bases that match TRBD2. CDR3 length: 16 residues. Trimming took 0 bases from V and 3 from J; bases not matched to a gene: 6. The germline CDR1 and CDR2 sequences are LGHDT and YNNKEL (reference sequence). Here the CDR3 reads CASSQDPLAGSYEQYF. In DNA form, the CDR3 reads TGTGCCAGCAGCCAAGATCCACTAGCGGGCAGCTACGAGCAGTACTTC.

The V call is TRBV5-5, the J call TRBJ2-7; D is possibly TRBD1 or TRBD2 (5 bases each). With 4 bases removed from V and 3 bases from J, the gap between germline ends came to 20 bases. The germline V gene encodes CDR1 SGHKS and CDR2 YYEKEE (reference sequence). The CDR3 has 16 residues. CDR3 nucleotide sequence: TGTGCCAGCAGCCGCGTCCGGGGTGTAGGGGTCTACGAGCAGTACTTC. It codes for CASSRVRGVGVYEQYF. Drawing the rest from reference TRBV5-5 and TRBJ2-7, the complete variable domain is DAGVTQSPTHLIKTRGQQVTLRCSPISGHKSVSWYQQVLGQGPQFIFQYYEKEERGRGNFPDRFSARQFPNYSSELNVNALLLGDSALYLCASSRVRGVGVYEQYFGPGTRLTVT.

The chain uses TRBV7-2 and TRBJ2-5; 10 nucleotides align to TRBD2. The V and J ends lost 1 base and 5 bases, in that order; junction bases with no gene match: 4. The CDR3 loop spans 15 amino acids. Germline CDR1 reads SGHTA; CDR2 reads FQGNSA. This CDR3 is CASSLDPAGGETQYF. CDR3 nucleotide sequence: TGTGCCAGCAGCTTAGATCCAGCGGGGGGGGAGACCCAGTACTTC.

V usage is TRBV5-5 and J usage is TRBJ2-7; 8 positions agree with TRBD1. This CDR3 spans 14 amino acids. Germline V gene sequence: CDR1 SGHKS, CDR2 YYEKEE (reference sequence). Trimming cost V 3 bases and J 3 bases; bases outside gene matches: 5. The CDR3 loop reads CASSSRTGNYEQYF. The CDR3, as DNA: TGTGCCAGCAGCTCCAGGACAGGGAACTACGAGCAGTACTTC.

This clone has only a few counts. The chain combines TRBV30 with TRBJ2-1; the D is unclear. CDR3 length: 14 amino acids. Germline loops: CDR1 GTSNPN, CDR2 SVGIG (reference sequence). V lost 1 base and J 8 bases, leaving 15 bases between the germline ends. CDR3 DNA sequence: TGTGCCTGGAGTGATCAGTTTACTTTGCATGAGCAGTTCTTC. As protein: CAWSDQFTLHEQFF.

The chain recombines TRBV2 with TRBJ2-7, with TRBD1 matching over 9 bases. Germline V lookup: CDR1 SNHLY, CDR2 FYNNEI. After removal of 6 bases from V and 6 bases from J, the junction contained 3 bases not matched to a gene. This CDR3 spans 12 amino acids. The CDR3 loop is CASRRQGVEQYF. CDR3 bases: TGTGCCAGCAGGCGACAGGGGGTCGAGCAGTACTTC.

The J gene is TRBJ2-2, the V gene TRBV19; a weak D match, TRBD2 (5 bases). Trimming shortened V by 3 bases and J by 1 base, and 9 bases separated the two germline ends. CDR3 length equals 15 residues. Germline V lookup: CDR1 LNHDA, CDR2 SQIVND (reference sequence). CDR3 in DNA: TGTGCCAGTAGTATTTCCGGGATGAACACCGGGGAGCTGTTTTTT. It translates to CASSISGMNTGELFF.

This sequence joins TRBV4-2 and TRBJ1-1; D may be TRBD1 (5 bases). Trimming removed 1 base at V and 4 bases at J, with 10 bases between. CDR3 length: 14 residues. Germline CDR1 is LGHNA and CDR2 is YNFKEQ. The CDR3, as DNA: TGTGCCAGCAGCCAAGTTGGAGGGACCACTGAAGCTTTCTTT. Translated: CASSQVGGTTEAFF.

V usage is TRBV6-2 or TRBV6-3 and J usage is TRBJ1-1; D might be TRBD1 (6 bases). The V gene lost 4 bases and the J gene lost 4 bases, with 19 bases spanning the gap. The germline gives CDR1 MNHEY, CDR2 SVGEGT. The CDR3 is 16 residues long. The CDR3 coding sequence is TGTGCCAGCAGTTGGAGCTTGGACAGCCTGAGCACTGAAGCTTTCTTT. Its protein product is CASSWSLDSLSTEAFF.

This chain connects TRBV7-8 to TRBJ2-7; a weak D match, TRBD1 (5 bases). Trimming took off 2 bases at V and 5 bases at J, with 13 bases between the two ends. The CDR3 length is 14 residues. Germline V gene lookup returns CDR1 SGHVS and CDR2 FQNEAQ. CDR3 amino acids: CASSLTRVGHEQYF. The CDR3 region has the DNA TGTGCCAGCAGCTTAACCAGGGTAGGCCACGAGCAGTACTTC.

CDR3 protein: CASIGQSPLDTEAFF. The CDR3 nucleotides are TGTGCCAGCATCGGACAGTCTCCTTTGGACACTGAAGCTTTCTTT. This chain uses TRBV2 with TRBJ1-1; TRBD1 is a possible D gene (6 bases). Trimming removed 7 bases from V and 3 bases from J, with 18 bases in between. This CDR3 contains 15 residues. The germline CDR1 and CDR2 sequences are SNHLY and FYNNEI. Drawing the rest from reference TRBV2 and TRBJ1-1, the complete variable domain is EPEVTQTPSHQVTQMGQEVILRCVPISNHLYFYWYRQILGQKVEFLVSFYNNEISEKSEIFDDQFSVERPDGSNFTLKIRSTKLEDSAMYFCASIGQSPLDTEAFFGQGTRLTVV.

The chain recombines TRBV19 with TRBJ1-5; D gene uncertain. This CDR3 region has 17 residues. V lost 2 bases, J lost 0 bases, and 14 bases lay in between. Germline lookup yields CDR1 LNHDA and CDR2 SQIVND (reference sequence). The CDR3 nucleotides read TGTGCCAGTAGTATATCGGGAGACACGTATAGCAATCAGCCCCAGCATTTT. This gives the protein CASSISGDTYSNQPQHF.

The CDR3 here is CASSLRGTNDEQFF. The CDR3 DNA is TGTGCCAGCAGCTTAAGAGGCACTAACGATGAGCAGTTCTTC. V is TRBV7-3 and J is TRBJ2-1; D is unclear. Germline CDR1 SGHTA, CDR2 FQGTGA. Deletions cut 1 base from V and 8 bases from J, with 12 bases between. The CDR3 extends over 14 amino acids.

This clone has only a few counts. V and J are TRBV18 and TRBJ2-7, with 10 bases fitting TRBD1. The CDR3 is made up of 14 amino acids. Germline lookup yields CDR1 KGHSH and CDR2 LQKENI. J gave up 5 bases and V 3 bases, and 4 bases lay outside the gene matches. The CDR3 bases are TGTGCCAGCTCACCCGACAGGGGGCCCGACGAGCAGTACTTC. Protein sequence: CASSPDRGPDEQYF.

The V call is TRBV14, the J call TRBJ1-1; possible D gene TRBD1, 6 bases. Trimming took off 4 bases at V and 3 bases at J, with 9 bases between the two ends. CDR1 is SGHDN, CDR2 FVKESK, per germline. This CDR3 is built from 13 residues. CDR3 in amino acids: CASSLGQYTEAFF. The CDR3 nucleotides are TGTGCCAGCAGCCTCGGACAGTACACTGAAGCTTTCTTT. The variable domain in full, with the rest retrieved from reference TRBV14 and TRBJ1-1, is EAGVTQFPSHSVIEKGQTVTLRCDPISGHDNLYWYRRVMGKEIKFLLHFVKESKQDESGMPNNRFLAERTGGTYSTLKVQPAELEDSGVYFCASSLGQYTEAFFGQGTRLTVV.

The V and J genes are TRBV5-4 and TRBJ2-3; D perhaps matches TRBD1 (6 bases). V was trimmed by 5 bases and J by 1 base, leaving 14 bases between them. The CDR3 spans 15 residues. From germline, CDR1 is SGHNT and CDR2 YYREEE (reference sequence). CDR3 bases: TGTGCCAGCAGTTTCAACAGGGCACGCACAGATACGCAGTATTTT. This gives the protein CASSFNRARTDTQYF.

The gene calls are TRBV12-3 or TRBV12-4 and TRBJ2-1; D remains ambiguous. There are 12 residues in the CDR3. V was cut by 2 bases and J by 8 bases, with 7 bases left in between. The CDR3 spells CASSLMDYEQFF. For the CDR3, the DNA is TGTGCCAGCAGTTTAATGGATTATGAGCAGTTCTTC.

V gene TRBV12-3 or TRBV12-4 combines with J gene TRBJ1-5, with no clear D. The V and J ends lost 2 bases and 6 bases respectively, with 5 bases between them. The CDR3 is made up of 12 amino acids. The CDR3 DNA sequence: TGTGCCAGCAGTTTACGATTTCAGCCCCAGCATTTT. It yields the protein CASSLRFQPQHF.

Notes on this clone: Mismatch with germline at one junction end may stem from a read error. This chain uses TRBV7-7 with TRBJ2-3; D remains unclear. Germline V gene data show CDR1 as SSHAT and CDR2 as FNYEAQ (reference sequence). The CDR3 is 15 residues long. CDR3 sequence: CASSHGQTVTDTQYF. CDR3 bases: TGTGCTAGCAGCCATGGGCAGACCGTCACAGATACGCAGTATTTT.

This clone was seen a single time. The rearrangement links TRBV7-3 to TRBJ2-1; TRBD2 matches at 7 bases. CDR3 length equals 15 residues. Germline values: CDR1 SGHTA, CDR2 FQGTGA. Germline trimming cut 5 bases from V and 0 bases from J; bases unmatched to any gene: 4. The CDR3 sequence: CASSPAGSSYNEQFF. As DNA, the CDR3 is TGTGCCAGCAGCCCAGCGGGGAGCTCCTACAATGAGCAGTTCTTC. Full variable domain (missing parts from reference TRBV7-3 and TRBJ2-1): GAGVSQTPSNKVTEKGKYVELRCDPISGHTALYWYRQSLGQGPEFLIYFQGTGAADDSGLPNDRFFAVRPEGSVSTLKIQRTERGDSAVYLCASSPAGSSYNEQFFGPGTRLTVL.

The chain joins TRBV6-5 to TRBJ1-1; D is unresolved. Germline V gene lookup returns CDR1 MNHEY and CDR2 SVGAGI. The CDR3 runs 15 residues. With 4 bases removed from V and 0 bases from J, the gap between germline ends came to 12 bases. CDR3 sequence: CASSSTWSMNTEAFF. CDR3 nucleotides: TGTGCCAGCAGTTCTACCTGGTCCATGAACACTGAAGCTTTCTTT.

The rearrangement links TRBV5-6 to TRBJ2-7, with TRBD2 matching 8 bases. V dropped 2 bases and J dropped 6; count of bases not matched to a gene: 10. The CDR3 consists of 15 residues. In germline, CDR1 is SGHDT, CDR2 YYEEEE. The CDR3 region has the DNA TGTGCCAGCAGCTTATGGGGGACTAGTGCCCTCGAGCAGTACTTC. Its protein is CASSLWGTSALEQYF. Together with reference TRBV5-6 and TRBJ2-7, the CDR3 gives the full variable domain: DAGVTQSPTHLIKTRGQQVTLRCSPKSGHDTVSWYQQALGQGPQFIFQYYEEEERQRGNFPDRFSGHQFPNYSSELNVNALLLGDSALYLCASSLWGTSALEQYFGPGTRLTVT.

This chain links TRBV18 with TRBJ1-2, with D possibly being TRBD1 (5 bases). From germline, CDR1 is KGHSH and CDR2 LQKENI. CDR3 length: 13 amino acids. With 3 bases removed from V and 6 bases from J, the gap between germline ends came to 11 bases. CDR3 coding DNA: TGTGCCAGCTCACCGGACAATCTGGATGGCTACACCTTC. Amino acid sequence: CASSPDNLDGYTF.